This section outlines one TCR beta chain sequence together with its context. Relative to its sample, this clone is medium-sized (0.01 to 0.1%). No cognate antigen has been identified for it. Gene names, together with germline sequences, are murine for this receptor. The DNA ends 4 residues before the CDR3 does, and the rest of the CDR3 is filled in from the germline J gene. Sequences NSQYPW (CDR1) and LRSPGD (CDR2) are obtained from the germline V gene (reference sequence). Trimming takes 0 bases off V and 0 bases off J; junction bases not matched to a gene: 10. Measured from the cysteine to the phenylalanine, the CDR3 is 19 residues long. Sequencing covers 45 bases of the CDR3, shown here with the frame starting at base 1. These data originate in a study of CD8+ T cells in alopecia areata (dated by TCRdb to the late 2010s). Regarding the study in general: Skin from C3H/HeJ donors aged about 6-13 months with spontaneous alopecia was grafted onto female C3H/HeJ recipients aged roughly 7-11 weeks. To study T cell clonal expansion in alopecia areata, the researchers applied high-throughput TCRbeta sequencing to both the C3H/HeJ mouse model and human patients. In humans, TCRbeta sequencing was performed on scalp tissue and on sorted CD4+ and CD8+ peripheral blood T cells from healthy controls and from patients with patchy or totalis/universalis alopecia areata. Scalp clonality was compared among normal scalp (n=4), patchy alopecia areata scalp (n=8), and alopecia totalis/universalis scalp (n=8). RNA was extracted with the PAXgene miRNA kit for fixed scalp, the miRNeasy kit for PBMCs, and the RNeasy kit for mouse skin. Amplification of TCRbeta CDR3 regions was done by immunoSEQ multiplex PCR using 35 Vbeta forward primers and 13 Jbeta reverse primers. Results the study describes overall, beyond this receptor: TCR sequences shared between patients were less clear than in mice, possibly partly because of HLA diversity in the patient population. Unlike mouse skin, where gammadelta T cells dominate, normal human skin contains resident alphabeta T cells that get sequenced too, which complicates analysis of the scalp TCR repertoire. Compared with normal scalp, lesional scalp, particularly in alopecia totalis/universalis, had higher clonality and more expanded CD8+ clones, which suggests antigenic drive.

Libraries were built with the immunoSEQ multiplex PCR assay. To provide template for TCR sequencing, every sample had RNA extracted and reverse transcribed into cDNA. First-strand cDNA was synthesized with SuperScript III using a 2:1 mix of oligo-dT and random hexamers. A synthetic immune receptor repertoire was used to measure amplification bias, and any remaining bias was corrected computationally. Libraries were sequenced on Illumina HiSeq using 60 bp reads that covered the CDR3 and were read from J toward V. The source study handled its data this way. Raw reads were preprocessed for error removal, and CDR3 was defined according to IMGT conventions as running from the conserved cysteine to phenylalanine. Clonality was computed as 1 minus the Shannon entropy, with the entropy normalized by log2 of the number of productive unique TCRs. Whether scalp clones were CD4 or CD8 was inferred by matching scalp TCRbeta sequences against CD4 and CD8 repertoires sorted from blood. TCRdb took over this immuneACCESS table, retaining in-frame rearrangements with V and J assigned. Such tables are incomplete; in checked studies, under half of the missing clones stem from an unresolved V gene, and the remainder is unexplained. V, J and clone size are those of that table, while D and trimming were read from the DNA. In this sample the table shows just over 1,400 clones, and no singletons are among them. Roughly 36% of the sample comes from the top ten.

The TCR was taken from a C3H/HeJ mouse with alopecia areata. Mice of this strain bear MHC haplotype H2-k. Sequencing was done on a sample of lesional skin. The chain joins TRBV1 to TRBJ2-4, with TRBD2 identical over 9 junction bases. CDR3 DNA (partial): TGCACCTGCAGTGCAGATCCGGATTGGGGGGGCGCCAGTCAAAAC. This yields the protein CTCSADPDWGGASQN. The complete CDR3 sequence is CTCSADPDWGGASQNTLYF.